These T cell receptor beta chains were read from a single sample in a study of T cells in Graves' hyperthyroidism and ophthalmopathy. TCRdb passed the multiplex PCR reads through MiXCR, listing each CDR3 protein once. Altogether about 560,000 distinct CDR3 sequences are present, about 14% being singletons, with the ten largest covering approximately 14%. The specimen was blood. Every receptor here comes from a woman between 40 and 50 years old with Graves' hyperthyroidism. CDR3s include the opening cysteine and the closing phenylalanine or tryptophan. Fields, in order: CDR3 protein, CDR3 DNA, D gene, clone size, V gene, CDR3 length, J gene. A D gene is named only where the DNA matches it firmly. Part of the rows lack a size; the others show once, few, many or a class for expanded clones.

CDR3aa: CASSYRGGNNQPQHF
CDR3nt: TGTGCCAGCAGTTACCGCGGGGGAAACAATCAGCCCCAGCATTTT
d_gene: .
abundance: many
v_gene: TRBV6-2/TRBV6-3
len: 15
j_gene: TRBJ1-5

CDR3aa: CASVQGGGYGYTF
CDR3nt: TGTGCCAGCGTTCAGGGGGGGGGCTATGGCTACACCTTC
d_gene: TRBD1
abundance: many
v_gene: TRBV6-1
len: 13
j_gene: TRBJ1-2

CDR3aa: CAWSPSDRARGKLFF
CDR3nt: TGTGCCTGGAGTCCCTCGGACAGGGCGCGCGGAAAACTGTTTTTT
d_gene: TRBD1
abundance: many
v_gene: TRBV30
len: 15
j_gene: TRBJ1-4

CDR3aa: CAWSVYEGLAVNTGELFF
CDR3nt: TGTGCCTGGAGTGTATACGAGGGACTAGCGGTGAACACCGGGGAGCTGTTTTTT
d_gene: TRBD2
abundance: many
v_gene: TRBV30
len: 18
j_gene: TRBJ2-2

CDR3aa: CATGKEATIYF
CDR3nt: TGTGCCACCGGGAAAGAAGCCACCATATATTTT
d_gene: .
abundance: few
v_gene: TRBV10-3
len: 11
j_gene: TRBJ1-3

CDR3aa: CASSLEGAPSTEAFF
CDR3nt: TGTGCCAGCAGCTTGGAGGGGGCGCCATCCACTGAAGCTTTCTTT
d_gene: TRBD1
abundance: many
v_gene: TRBV5-5
len: 15
j_gene: TRBJ1-1

CDR3aa: CASSRRAGYEQYF
CDR3nt: TGTGCCAGCAGCCGGAGGGCCGGGTACGAGCAGTACTTC
d_gene: .
abundance: few
v_gene: TRBV7-2
len: 13
j_gene: TRBJ2-7

CDR3aa: CASSPRRGEPQHF
CDR3nt: TGTGCCAGCAGCCCTCGACGGGGTGAGCCCCAGCATTTT
d_gene: .
abundance: many
v_gene: TRBV3-1
len: 13
j_gene: TRBJ1-5

CDR3aa: CASSSDTPNEQYF
CDR3nt: TGTGCCAGCAGCTCGGACACCCCCAACGAGCAGTACTTC
d_gene: .
abundance: many
v_gene: TRBV28
len: 13
j_gene: TRBJ2-7

CDR3aa: CASSRQASETQYF
CDR3nt: TGTGCCAGCTCGAGACAGGCAAGTGAGACCCAGTACTTC
d_gene: .
abundance: few
v_gene: TRBV6-1
len: 13
j_gene: TRBJ2-5

CDR3aa: CASSQGPLSGANVLTF
CDR3nt: TGTGCCAGCAGCCAGGGTCCTCTTTCCGGGGCCAACGTCCTGACTTTC
d_gene: .
abundance: many
v_gene: TRBV2
len: 16
j_gene: TRBJ2-6

CDR3aa: CASSRRERVDTQYF
CDR3nt: TGCGCCAGCAGCCGGCGGGAGAGGGTAGATACGCAGTATTTT
d_gene: TRBD2
abundance: many
v_gene: TRBV5-1
len: 14
j_gene: TRBJ2-3

CDR3aa: CASVTTSGYEQYF
CDR3nt: TGTGCCAGCGTTACGACTAGCGGCTACGAGCAGTACTTC
d_gene: TRBD2
abundance: many
v_gene: TRBV6-1
len: 13
j_gene: TRBJ2-7

CDR3aa: CSVEPLGGTEAFF
CDR3nt: TGCAGCGTTGAACCACTGGGGGGCACTGAAGCTTTCTTT
d_gene: .
abundance: many
v_gene: TRBV29-1
len: 13
j_gene: TRBJ1-1

CDR3aa: CSARDDGDSYNEQFF
CDR3nt: TGCAGTGCTAGAGATGACGGCGATTCCTACAATGAGCAGTTCTTC
d_gene: .
abundance: many
v_gene: TRBV20-1
len: 15
j_gene: TRBJ2-1

CDR3aa: CASRPGLVAGELFF
CDR3nt: TGTGCCAGTAGGCCGGGACTAGTGGCCGGGGAGCTGTTTTTT
d_gene: TRBD2
abundance: few
v_gene: TRBV19
len: 14
j_gene: TRBJ2-2

CDR3aa: CASSLATGASTDTQYF
CDR3nt: TGCGCCAGCAGCTTGGCGACAGGGGCCTCCACAGATACGCAGTATTTT
d_gene: TRBD1
abundance: many
v_gene: TRBV5-1
len: 16
j_gene: TRBJ2-3

CDR3aa: CASSPSKGVITFF
CDR3nt: TGTGCCAGCAGCCCGTCTAAGGGGGTTATAACTTTCTTT
d_gene: .
abundance: many
v_gene: TRBV3-1
len: 13
j_gene: TRBJ1-1

CDR3aa: CASSPRSRTDTQYF
CDR3nt: TGTGCCAGCAGCCCTCGGAGTAGGACAGATACGCAGTATTTT
d_gene: .
abundance: .
v_gene: TRBV14
len: 14
j_gene: TRBJ2-3

CDR3aa: CASRDRARNEQFF
CDR3nt: TGTGCCAGCAGGGATAGGGCCCGCAATGAGCAGTTCTTC
d_gene: .
abundance: many
v_gene: TRBV2
len: 13
j_gene: TRBJ2-1

CDR3aa: CSATGQGGNEQYF
CDR3nt: TGCAGTGCTACCGGACAGGGTGGCAACGAGCAGTACTTC
d_gene: TRBD1
abundance: many
v_gene: TRBV20-1
len: 13
j_gene: TRBJ2-7

CDR3aa: CSARTTPGLAGGPISYEQYF
CDR3nt: TGCAGTGCTAGAACAACCCCGGGACTAGCGGGAGGGCCAATCTCCTACGAGCAGTACTTC
d_gene: TRBD2
abundance: many
v_gene: TRBV20-1
len: 20
j_gene: TRBJ2-7

CDR3aa: CASSQVPPGPTTDTQYF
CDR3nt: TGCGCCAGCAGCCAAGTTCCTCCGGGACCGACCACAGATACGCAGTATTTT
d_gene: .
abundance: many
v_gene: TRBV4-1
len: 17
j_gene: TRBJ2-3

CDR3aa: CASSQMGGSTYEQYF
CDR3nt: TGTGCCAGCAGCCAGATGGGGGGGTCCACCTACGAGCAGTACTTC
d_gene: TRBD2
abundance: few
v_gene: TRBV28
len: 15
j_gene: TRBJ2-7

CDR3aa: CASSSLAGNGGTQYF
CDR3nt: TGTGCCAGCAGTTCTCTAGCGGGAAACGGGGGTACGCAGTATTTT
d_gene: TRBD2
abundance: many
v_gene: TRBV7-2
len: 15
j_gene: TRBJ2-3

CDR3aa: CASRLSPGGLAGRTDTQYF
CDR3nt: TGTGCCAGCAGACTCTCGCCAGGGGGGCTAGCGGGACGCACAGATACGCAGTATTTT
d_gene: TRBD2
abundance: many
v_gene: TRBV6-1
len: 19
j_gene: TRBJ2-3

CDR3aa: CASSLGSGWSEQYF
CDR3nt: TGCGCCAGCAGCTTGGGGTCAGGGTGGAGCGAGCAGTACTTC
d_gene: .
abundance: many
v_gene: TRBV5-1
len: 14
j_gene: TRBJ2-7

CDR3aa: CAGGRGDTEAFF
CDR3nt: TGTGCCGGGGGGAGGGGTGACACTGAAGCTTTCTTT
d_gene: .
abundance: many
v_gene: TRBV28
len: 12
j_gene: TRBJ1-1

CDR3aa: CASSQGTGAAQWEQFF
CDR3nt: TGTGCCAGCAGCCAAGGGACAGGGGCCGCACAATGGGAGCAGTTCTTC
d_gene: TRBD1
abundance: few
v_gene: TRBV4-2
len: 16
j_gene: TRBJ2-1

CDR3aa: CSARDYWGNQPQHF
CDR3nt: TGCAGTGCTAGAGATTATTGGGGGAATCAGCCCCAGCATTTT
d_gene: .
abundance: .
v_gene: TRBV20-1
len: 14
j_gene: TRBJ1-5

CDR3aa: CASSEPPDMISYNEQFF
CDR3nt: TGTGCCAGCAGTGAACCCCCCGACATGATCTCCTACAATGAGCAGTTCTTC
d_gene: .
abundance: many
v_gene: TRBV2
len: 17
j_gene: TRBJ2-1

CDR3aa: CASSFSGASSYGYTF
CDR3nt: TGTGCCAGCAGTTTCTCAGGGGCGAGTAGCTATGGCTACACCTTC
d_gene: .
abundance: many
v_gene: TRBV28
len: 15
j_gene: TRBJ1-2

CDR3aa: CAISESDLSSYNEQFF
CDR3nt: TGTGCCATCAGTGAGTCGGACCTAAGCTCCTACAATGAGCAGTTCTTC
d_gene: .
abundance: few
v_gene: TRBV10-3
len: 16
j_gene: TRBJ2-1

CDR3aa: CASSVGAANEQFF
CDR3nt: TGTGCCAGCAGCGTCGGAGCGGCCAATGAGCAGTTCTTC
d_gene: .
abundance: .
v_gene: TRBV9
len: 13
j_gene: TRBJ2-1

CDR3aa: CASSLLLNYEQYF
CDR3nt: TGTGCCAGCAGCTTGCTACTGAACTACGAGCAGTACTTC
d_gene: .
abundance: many
v_gene: TRBV5-6
len: 13
j_gene: TRBJ2-7

CDR3aa: CASTPVGGTDTQYF
CDR3nt: TGTGCCAGCACCCCTGTTGGGGGAACAGATACGCAGTATTTT
d_gene: .
abundance: .
v_gene: TRBV28
len: 14
j_gene: TRBJ2-3

CDR3aa: CASSLGLSSGRYNEQFF
CDR3nt: TGTGCCAGCAGCTTAGGTTTATCTAGCGGGAGATACAATGAGCAGTTCTTC
d_gene: TRBD2
abundance: many
v_gene: TRBV11-2
len: 17
j_gene: TRBJ2-1

CDR3aa: CAWSALGATEAFF
CDR3nt: TGTGCCTGGAGTGCCCTGGGCGCCACTGAAGCTTTCTTT
d_gene: .
abundance: many
v_gene: TRBV30
len: 13
j_gene: TRBJ1-1

CDR3aa: CASSLKKNLAGGPGRNEQYF
CDR3nt: TGTGCCAGCAGCTTAAAAAAAAACCTAGCGGGAGGGCCAGGTCGTAACGAGCAGTACTTC
d_gene: TRBD2
abundance: many
v_gene: TRBV11-2
len: 20
j_gene: TRBJ2-7

CDR3aa: CASSLERSDTFF
CDR3nt: TGTGCCAGCAGTTTAGAAAGATCTGATACTTTCTTT
d_gene: .
abundance: many
v_gene: TRBV12-3/TRBV12-4
len: 12
j_gene: TRBJ1-1

CDR3aa: CASSFGGTSGAQGSYEQYF
CDR3nt: TGTGCCAGCAGTTTTGGGGGGACTAGCGGGGCTCAGGGCTCCTACGAGCAGTACTTC
d_gene: TRBD2
abundance: few
v_gene: TRBV5-4
len: 19
j_gene: TRBJ2-7

CDR3aa: CAWTDRGGFSPLHF
CDR3nt: TGTGCCTGGACGGACAGGGGGGGATTTTCACCCCTCCACTTT
d_gene: TRBD1
abundance: few
v_gene: TRBV30
len: 14
j_gene: TRBJ1-6

CDR3aa: CASSPLTEKEFF
CDR3nt: TGTGCCAGCAGCCCTCTGACGGAGAAGGAGTTCTTC
d_gene: .
abundance: many
v_gene: TRBV2
len: 12
j_gene: TRBJ2-1

CDR3aa: CASSLSWDRGQNTEAFF
CDR3nt: TGTGCCAGCAGTTTATCATGGGACAGGGGTCAGAACACTGAAGCTTTCTTT
d_gene: TRBD1
abundance: many
v_gene: TRBV27
len: 17
j_gene: TRBJ1-1

CDR3aa: CASSFGGNNEQFF
CDR3nt: TGTGCCAGCAGTTTTGGAGGGAACAATGAGCAGTTCTTC
d_gene: .
abundance: many
v_gene: TRBV12-3/TRBV12-4
len: 13
j_gene: TRBJ2-1

CDR3aa: CASSQEGGPPSYNEQFF
CDR3nt: TGCGCCAGCAGCCAAGAGGGCGGGCCGCCCTCCTACAATGAGCAGTTCTTC
d_gene: .
abundance: .
v_gene: TRBV4-1
len: 17
j_gene: TRBJ2-1

CDR3aa: CASSPNRRAQETQYF
CDR3nt: TGTGCCAGCAGCCCTAATCGGCGGGCTCAAGAGACCCAGTACTTC
d_gene: .
abundance: many
v_gene: TRBV3-1
len: 15
j_gene: TRBJ2-5

CDR3aa: CASSLGRGIATDTQYF
CDR3nt: TGTGCCAGCAGCTTAGGTAGGGGTATCGCCACAGATACGCAGTATTTT
d_gene: .
abundance: many
v_gene: TRBV7-8
len: 16
j_gene: TRBJ2-3

CDR3aa: CASTDSSSYEQYF
CDR3nt: TGTGCCAGCACAGACAGTAGCTCCTACGAGCAGTACTTC
d_gene: .
abundance: many
v_gene: TRBV6-1
len: 13
j_gene: TRBJ2-7

CDR3aa: CASIRGPLAGAREQFF
CDR3nt: TGTGCCAGCATCAGGGGGCCTTTAGCGGGAGCCCGTGAGCAGTTCTTC
d_gene: .
abundance: many
v_gene: TRBV27
len: 16
j_gene: TRBJ2-1

CDR3aa: CSATGLTDSYNEQFF
CDR3nt: TGCAGTGCCACAGGCCTAACTGACTCCTACAATGAGCAGTTCTTC
d_gene: .
abundance: .
v_gene: TRBV20-1
len: 15
j_gene: TRBJ2-1

CDR3aa: CASSGTSGRARTDTQYF
CDR3nt: TGTGCCAGCAGCGGCACTAGCGGGAGGGCCAGGACAGATACGCAGTATTTT
d_gene: TRBD2
abundance: many
v_gene: TRBV5-8
len: 17
j_gene: TRBJ2-3

CDR3aa: CASRRTGGRLETQYF
CDR3nt: TGTGCCAGCAGGCGAACGGGGGGCCGGCTAGAGACCCAGTACTTC
d_gene: .
abundance: many
v_gene: TRBV28
len: 15
j_gene: TRBJ2-5

CDR3aa: CATSRGSLDQPQHF
CDR3nt: TGTGCCACCAGCAGAGGGTCACTGGATCAGCCCCAGCATTTT
d_gene: .
abundance: .
v_gene: TRBV15
len: 14
j_gene: TRBJ1-5